Included here is one TCR beta chain sequence, with context. The target of this receptor is not known. Within one base of it there is no much larger clone, and no base qualities were kept. These data originate in a study of T cell clonotyping in hematopoietic cell transplantation (dated by TCRdb to the early 2020s). As for the study more broadly: The study collected 110 to 150 blood samples from about 40 consecutive transplant recipients and their related donors. Patients were recruited between late 2015 and January 2017 and followed until late 2020 or death. Overall results and qualifications from the work: Just a small fraction of recipient repertoires overlapped with donor repertoires, and more than 95% appeared de novo at the given depth. A decrease in recipient TCR diversity was observed after transplant, and a progressive increase in pathologically expanded clonotypes was seen from day 30 to day 180. Inverse Simpson Index values from donors and from recipients before transplant predicted broader TCR repertoire diversity after transplant. The sample size was limited and the cells went unsorted, which meant the CD4 and CD8 repertoire contributions could not be told apart.

Blood samples for TCR beta sequencing were given by related transplant donors. Using Nuclei Lysis Solution, genomic DNA was extracted from unfractionated peripheral blood mononuclear cells that were either fresh or cryopreserved. The immunoSEQ assay, a bias-controlled multiplex PCR with V- and J-specific primers, was used to amplify TCR beta CDR3 regions from genomic DNA. A proprietary barcode and Illumina adapter sequences were added to the CDR3 amplicons in a second PCR step. An Illumina MiSeq instrument was used to sequence the CDR3 libraries. As for how the authors treated the data: immunoSEQ Analyzer 3.0 was used for export and quality control, with R Bioconductor and Immunarch used for downstream analyses. Only productive rearrangements within the normalized downsampled data set were used in the calculation of repertoire metrics. In the normalized cohort, clonotypes with more than 5 templates were defined as pathologically expanded. The Inverse Simpson Index was used to measure repertoire diversity. To capture all clonotypes, the CMV-specificity analyses were run on the non-normalized data set. TCRdb carries this immuneACCESS record with in-frame sequences only. Its versions omit some clonotypes, under half of them owing to an unresolved V gene in the studies checked, with the rest unexplained. V and J calls and clone size are copied from that table; D and trimming were computed from the DNA. The sample includes fewer than 80,000 clones, with 85% to 95% observed a single time. The ten largest account for 1.6% of the sample.

The CDR3 sequence holds 17 residues, the cysteine and phenylalanine included. Here the CDR3 DNA is all that survives: 51 bases in frame from base 1. CDR1 and CDR2 are read off the germline V gene (reference sequence) as MNHEY and SMNVEV. Trimming removed 5 bases from V and 2 bases from J; the gene matches leave 13 bases unexplained. The sample consisted of peripheral blood mononuclear cells. Here the chain combines TRBV27 and TRBJ2-7, and 9 junction bases match TRBD2. This receptor was identified in a man aged 45-65 years in good health. Some clones in this sample may be carry-over from other donors' samples. In nucleotides, the sequence is TGTGCCAGCAGTCCCCTAAACCGCGGGGGGGATCCCTACGAGCAGTACTTC. It specifies CASSPLNRGGDPYEQYF.